The clone carrying this T cell receptor (beta chain) came up once. Though nominally healthy at sampling, donors likely had unrecorded immune exposures. This specimen comes from a study of cytomegalovirus exposure and HLA in healthy donors. Germline CDR1 reads SGHAT; CDR2 reads FQNNGV. The V end was cut by 2 bases, the J end by 3 bases, with 7 bases between. The CDR3 sequence is 13 residues long. Use of 60 Vbeta and 13 Jbeta primers characterized the PCR. Repertoires were generated with immunoSEQ multiplex PCR, while TCRdb's copy carries only in-frame clones and drops some. The data contain 100,000 to 130,000 clones, 74% of them singletons.

The gene calls are TRBV11-2 and TRBJ1-1; weak D call: TRBD1 (5 bases). Sequenced material: PBMCs. The receptor was isolated from a woman aged 40 to 50 in good health and CMV-seropositive. CDR3 residues: CASSLPTDTEAFF. CDR3 bases: TGTGCCAGCAGCTTACCGACAGACACTGAAGCTTTCTTT.